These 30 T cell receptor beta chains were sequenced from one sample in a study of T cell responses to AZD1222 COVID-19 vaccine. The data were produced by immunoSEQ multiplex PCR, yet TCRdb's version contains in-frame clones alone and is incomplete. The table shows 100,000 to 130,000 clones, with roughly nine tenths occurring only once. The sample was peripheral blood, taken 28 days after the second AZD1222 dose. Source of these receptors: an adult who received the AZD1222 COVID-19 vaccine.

CDR3 in DNA: TGTGCCAGCACCCAGGGACGCGAGCAGTACTTC. Translation gives CASTQGREQYF. This chain connects TRBV5-8 to TRBJ2-7; possibly TRBD1 or TRBD2 for D (5 bases each). V lost 6 bases and J 6 bases, leaving 10 bases between the germline ends. This CDR3 is built from 11 residues. The V gene's germline CDR1 is SGHTS and CDR2 YDEGEE.

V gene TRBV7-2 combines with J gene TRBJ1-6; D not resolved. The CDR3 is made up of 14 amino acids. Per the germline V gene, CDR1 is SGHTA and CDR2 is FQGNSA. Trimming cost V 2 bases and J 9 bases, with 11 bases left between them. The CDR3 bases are TGTGCCAGCAGCTTATCCATCGGTGGTTCACCCCTCCACTTT. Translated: CASSLSIGGSPLHF.

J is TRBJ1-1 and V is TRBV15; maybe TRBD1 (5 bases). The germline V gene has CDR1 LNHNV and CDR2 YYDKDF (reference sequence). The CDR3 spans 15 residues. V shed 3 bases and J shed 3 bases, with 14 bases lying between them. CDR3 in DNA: TGTGCCACCAGCAGGGTCACGGGGGGGGACACTGAAGCTTTCTTT. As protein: CATSRVTGGDTEAFF.

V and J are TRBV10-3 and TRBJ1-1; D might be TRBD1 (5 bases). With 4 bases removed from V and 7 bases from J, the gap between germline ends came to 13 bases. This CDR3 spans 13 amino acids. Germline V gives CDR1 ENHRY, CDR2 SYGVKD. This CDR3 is CAISATEKVEAFF. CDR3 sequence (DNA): TGTGCCATCAGTGCGACAGAGAAAGTTGAAGCTTTCTTT.

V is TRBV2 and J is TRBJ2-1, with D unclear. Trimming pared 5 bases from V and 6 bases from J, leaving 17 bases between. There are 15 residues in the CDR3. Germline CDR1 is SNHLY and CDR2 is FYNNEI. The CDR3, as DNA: TGTGCCAGCAGTCAAATGGGCAGAAGGACCAATGAGCAGTTCTTC. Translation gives CASSQMGRRTNEQFF.

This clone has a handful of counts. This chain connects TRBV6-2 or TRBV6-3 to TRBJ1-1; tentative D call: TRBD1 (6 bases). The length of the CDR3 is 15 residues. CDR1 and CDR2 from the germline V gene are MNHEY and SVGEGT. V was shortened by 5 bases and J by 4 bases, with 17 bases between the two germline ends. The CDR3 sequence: CASSTWSRGFTEAFF. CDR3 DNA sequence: TGTGCCAGCAGTACTTGGTCTAGGGGGTTCACTGAAGCTTTCTTT.

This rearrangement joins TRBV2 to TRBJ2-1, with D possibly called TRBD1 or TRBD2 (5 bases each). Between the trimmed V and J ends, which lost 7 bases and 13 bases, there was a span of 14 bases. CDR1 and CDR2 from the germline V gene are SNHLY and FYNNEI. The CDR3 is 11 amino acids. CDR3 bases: TGTGCCAGCAACCGAGGGGAGAAACAGTTCTTC. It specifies CASNRGEKQFF.

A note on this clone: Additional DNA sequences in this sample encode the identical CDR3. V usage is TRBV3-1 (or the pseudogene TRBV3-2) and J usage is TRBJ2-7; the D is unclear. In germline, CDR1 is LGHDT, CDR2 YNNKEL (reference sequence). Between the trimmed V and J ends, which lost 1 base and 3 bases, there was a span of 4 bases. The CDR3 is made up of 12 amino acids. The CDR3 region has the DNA TGTGCCAGCAGCCAAGCTGACTACGAGCAGTACTTC. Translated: CASSQADYEQYF.

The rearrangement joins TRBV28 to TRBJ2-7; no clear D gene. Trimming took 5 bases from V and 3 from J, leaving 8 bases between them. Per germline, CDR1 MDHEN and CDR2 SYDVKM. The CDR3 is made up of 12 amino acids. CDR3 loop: CASSPGLYEQYF. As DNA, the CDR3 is TGTGCCAGCAGTCCGGGCCTCTACGAGCAGTACTTC.

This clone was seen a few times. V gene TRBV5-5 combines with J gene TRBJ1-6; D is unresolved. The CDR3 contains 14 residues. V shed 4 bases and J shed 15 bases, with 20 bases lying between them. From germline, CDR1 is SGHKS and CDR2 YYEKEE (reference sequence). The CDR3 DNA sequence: TGTGCCAGCAGCCCCTCCGGCGCCGATGAGGACCTCCACTTT. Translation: CASSPSGADEDLHF.

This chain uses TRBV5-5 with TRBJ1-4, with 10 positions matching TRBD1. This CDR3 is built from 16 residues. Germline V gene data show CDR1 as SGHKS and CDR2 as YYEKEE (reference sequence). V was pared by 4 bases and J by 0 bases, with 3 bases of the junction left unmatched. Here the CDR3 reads CASSRGQGTTNEKLFF. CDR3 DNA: TGTGCCAGCAGCAGGGGACAGGGGACAACTAATGAAAAACTGTTTTTT. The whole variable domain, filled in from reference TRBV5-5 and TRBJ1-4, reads DAGVTQSPTHLIKTRGQQVTLRCSPISGHKSVSWYQQVLGQGPQFIFQYYEKEERGRGNFPDRFSARQFPNYSSELNVNALLLGDSALYLCASSRGQGTTNEKLFFGSGTQLSVL.

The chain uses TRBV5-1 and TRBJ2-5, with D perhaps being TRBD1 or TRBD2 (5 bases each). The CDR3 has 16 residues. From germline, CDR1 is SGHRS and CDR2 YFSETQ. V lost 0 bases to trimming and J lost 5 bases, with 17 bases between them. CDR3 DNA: TGCGCCAGCAGCTTGGGGCAGGGCTCCTCGGGGGAGACCCAGTACTTC. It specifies CASSLGQGSSGETQYF.

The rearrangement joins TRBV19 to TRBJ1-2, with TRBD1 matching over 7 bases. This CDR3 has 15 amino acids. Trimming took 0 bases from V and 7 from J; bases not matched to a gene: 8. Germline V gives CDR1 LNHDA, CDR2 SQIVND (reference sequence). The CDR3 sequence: CASSIDPGQRSGYTF. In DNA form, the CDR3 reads TGTGCCAGTAGTATAGACCCGGGACAGCGCTCTGGCTACACCTTC.

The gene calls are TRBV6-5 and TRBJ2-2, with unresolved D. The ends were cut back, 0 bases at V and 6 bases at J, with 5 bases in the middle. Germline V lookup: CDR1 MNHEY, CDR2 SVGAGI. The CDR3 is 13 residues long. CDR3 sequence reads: CASSYSQAGELFF. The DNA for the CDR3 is TGTGCCAGCAGTTACTCGCAGGCCGGGGAGCTGTTTTTT.

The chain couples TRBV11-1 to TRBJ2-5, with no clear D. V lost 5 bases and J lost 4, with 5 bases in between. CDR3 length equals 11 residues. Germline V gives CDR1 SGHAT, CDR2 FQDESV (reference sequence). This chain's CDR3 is CASSVGETQYF. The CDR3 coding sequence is TGTGCCAGCAGCGTTGGAGAGACCCAGTACTTC.

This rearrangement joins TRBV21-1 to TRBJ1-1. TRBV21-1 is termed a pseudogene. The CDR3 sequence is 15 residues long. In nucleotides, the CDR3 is TGTGCCAGCAGCCCTCCGACGCGTCGGGACACTGAAGCTTTCTTT. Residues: CASSPPTRRDTEAFF.

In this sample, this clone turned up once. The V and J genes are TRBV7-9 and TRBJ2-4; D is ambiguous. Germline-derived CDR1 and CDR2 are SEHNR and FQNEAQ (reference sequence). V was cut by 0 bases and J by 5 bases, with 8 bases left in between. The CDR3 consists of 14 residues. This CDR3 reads CASSLAGGQNIQYF. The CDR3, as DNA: TGTGCCAGCAGCTTAGCGGGCGGACAAAACATTCAGTACTTC. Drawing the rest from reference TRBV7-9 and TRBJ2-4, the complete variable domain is DTGVSQNPRHKITKRGQNVTFRCDPISEHNRLYWYRQTLGQGPEFLTYFQNEAQLEKSRLLSDRFSAERPKGSFSTLEIQRTEQGDSAMYLCASSLAGGQNIQYFGAGTRLSVL.

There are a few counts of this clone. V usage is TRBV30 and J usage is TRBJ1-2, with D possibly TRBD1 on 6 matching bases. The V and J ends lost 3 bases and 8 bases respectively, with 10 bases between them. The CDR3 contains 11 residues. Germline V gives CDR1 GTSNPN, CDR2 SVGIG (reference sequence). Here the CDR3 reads CAWRRQGGYTF. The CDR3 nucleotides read TGTGCCTGGAGACGTCAGGGGGGCTACACCTTC.

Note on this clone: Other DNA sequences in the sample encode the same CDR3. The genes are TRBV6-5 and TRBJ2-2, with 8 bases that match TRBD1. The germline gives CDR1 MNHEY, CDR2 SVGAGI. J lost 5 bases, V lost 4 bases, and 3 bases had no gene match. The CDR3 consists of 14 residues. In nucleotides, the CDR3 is TGTGCCAGCAGTTCCGGACAGGGAACCGGGGAGCTGTTTTTT. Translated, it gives CASSSGQGTGELFF.

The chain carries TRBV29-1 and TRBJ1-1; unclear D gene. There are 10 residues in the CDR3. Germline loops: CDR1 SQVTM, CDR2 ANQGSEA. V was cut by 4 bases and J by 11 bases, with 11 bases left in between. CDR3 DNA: TGCAGCGTTGTAGGGCGTGCTGCTTTCTTT. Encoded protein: CSVVGRAAFF.

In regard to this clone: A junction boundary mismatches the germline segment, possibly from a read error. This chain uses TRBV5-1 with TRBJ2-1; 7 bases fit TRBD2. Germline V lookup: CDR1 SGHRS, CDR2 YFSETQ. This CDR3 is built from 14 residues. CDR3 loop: CASCLTSNYNEQFF. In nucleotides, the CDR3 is TGCGCCAGCTGCTTGACTAGCAACTACAATGAGCAGTTCTTC.

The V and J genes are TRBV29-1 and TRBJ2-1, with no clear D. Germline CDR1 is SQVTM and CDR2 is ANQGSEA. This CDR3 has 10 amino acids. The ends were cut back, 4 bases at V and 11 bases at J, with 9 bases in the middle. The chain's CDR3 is CSVGASQQFF. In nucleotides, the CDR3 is TGCAGCGTTGGTGCCAGTCAGCAGTTCTTC.

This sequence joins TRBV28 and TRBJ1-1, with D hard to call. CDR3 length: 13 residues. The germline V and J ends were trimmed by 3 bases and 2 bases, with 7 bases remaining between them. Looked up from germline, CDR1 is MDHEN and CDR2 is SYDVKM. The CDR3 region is CASSFNDNTEAFF. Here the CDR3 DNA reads TGTGCCAGCAGTTTTAACGACAACACTGAAGCTTTCTTT.

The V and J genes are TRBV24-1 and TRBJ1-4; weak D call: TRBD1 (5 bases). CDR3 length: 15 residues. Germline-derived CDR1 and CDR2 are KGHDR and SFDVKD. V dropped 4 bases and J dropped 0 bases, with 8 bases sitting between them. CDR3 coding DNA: TGTGCCACCAGTGAAGGGGATGCAACTAATGAAAAACTGTTTTTT. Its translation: CATSEGDATNEKLFF.

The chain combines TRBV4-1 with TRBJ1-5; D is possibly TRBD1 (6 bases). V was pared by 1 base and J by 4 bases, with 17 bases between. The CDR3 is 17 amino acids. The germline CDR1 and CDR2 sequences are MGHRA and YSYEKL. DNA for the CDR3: TGCGCCAGCAGCCAAGCGCCCGGGACACGACCTAATCAGCCCCAGCATTTT. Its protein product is CASSQAPGTRPNQPQHF.

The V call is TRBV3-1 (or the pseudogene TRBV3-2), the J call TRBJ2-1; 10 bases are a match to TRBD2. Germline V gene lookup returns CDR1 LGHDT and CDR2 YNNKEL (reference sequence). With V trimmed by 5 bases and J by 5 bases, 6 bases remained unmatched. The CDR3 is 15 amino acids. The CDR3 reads CASSIIAGGHNEQFF. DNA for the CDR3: TGTGCCAGCAGCATAATAGCGGGGGGCCACAATGAGCAGTTCTTC.

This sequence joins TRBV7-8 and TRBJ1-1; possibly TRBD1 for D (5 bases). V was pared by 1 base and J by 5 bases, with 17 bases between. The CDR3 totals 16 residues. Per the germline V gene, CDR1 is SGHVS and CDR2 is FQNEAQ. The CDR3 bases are TGTGCCAGCAGCTTAGTCGCGCCCCTAGCAGGGACTGAAGCTTTCTTT. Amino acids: CASSLVAPLAGTEAFF.

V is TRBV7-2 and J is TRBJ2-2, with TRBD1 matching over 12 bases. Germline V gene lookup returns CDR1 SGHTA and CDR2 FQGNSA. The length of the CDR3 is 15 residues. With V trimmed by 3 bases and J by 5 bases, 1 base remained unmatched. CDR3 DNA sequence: TGTGCCAGCAGCTTGGGACAGGGGGCGACCGGGGAGCTGTTTTTT. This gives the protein CASSLGQGATGELFF. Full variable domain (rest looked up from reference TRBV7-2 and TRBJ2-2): GAGVSQSPSNKVTEKGKDVELRCDPISGHTALYWYRQSLGQGLEFLIYFQGNSAPDKSGLPSDRFSAERTGGSVSTLTIQRTQQEDSAVYLCASSLGQGATGELFFGEGSRLTVL.

DNA for the CDR3: TGTGCCAGCAGTTTTACAGGGGGGCCCGGGTACGAGCAGTACTTC. It encodes CASSFTGGPGYEQYF. The chain joins TRBV7-2 to TRBJ2-7, with 8 nucleotides matching TRBD1. Germline V gene data show CDR1 as SGHTA and CDR2 as FQGNSA. The V and J ends lost 6 bases and 4 bases, in that order; junction bases with no gene match: 11. The CDR3 runs 15 residues. Full variable domain (rest looked up from reference TRBV7-2 and TRBJ2-7): GAGVSQSPSNKVTEKGKDVELRCDPISGHTALYWYRQSLGQGLEFLIYFQGNSAPDKSGLPSDRFSAERTGGSVSTLTIQRTQQEDSAVYLCASSFTGGPGYEQYFGPGTRLTVT.

Here the CDR3 reads CASSIVTGQKKEAFF. CDR3 coding DNA: TGTGCCAGTAGTATCGTGACAGGGCAAAAGAAAGAAGCTTTCTTT. This chain links TRBV19 with TRBJ1-1; 7 bases align to TRBD1. Germline values: CDR1 LNHDA, CDR2 SQIVND (reference sequence). The J segment lost 8 bases and the V segment lost 3 bases, leaving 12 bases of the junction unmatched. The length of the CDR3 is 15 residues.